Below, 27 T cell receptor beta chains from the same sample are listed, as sequenced in a study of cytomegalovirus exposure and HLA in healthy donors. A multiplex PCR was run with 60 Vbeta primers and 13 Jbeta primers. The method was immunoSEQ multiplex PCR; TCRdb's version includes in-frame clones alone and lacks a portion of them. Here the sample spans around 200,000 clones, 80% to 85% being singletons. Sequences were obtained from PBMCs. The receptor set was obtained from a middle-aged woman in good health and CMV-seronegative.

The chain joins TRBV18 to TRBJ2-1, with D unclear. Germline V lookup: CDR1 KGHSH, CDR2 LQKENI. The length of the CDR3 is 11 residues. V lost 3 bases to trimming and J lost 10 bases, with 7 bases between them. The CDR3 sequence is CASSPSREQFF. In nucleotides, the CDR3 is TGTGCCAGCTCACCTTCTAGAGAGCAGTTCTTC.

The chain combines TRBV7-9 with TRBJ2-1; 9 bases fit TRBD2. Germline CDR1 is SEHNR and CDR2 is FQNEAQ (reference sequence). The CDR3 length is 16 residues. After removal of 4 bases from V and 9 bases from J, the junction contained 13 bases not matched to a gene. The CDR3 loop is CASSSPSGRSLGEQFF. The CDR3 DNA reads TGTGCCAGCAGCTCCCCGAGCGGGAGGAGCCTCGGTGAGCAGTTCTTC.

The J gene is TRBJ2-3, the V gene TRBV27, with D possibly being TRBD1 (6 bases). The CDR3 covers 16 residues. The germline gives CDR1 MNHEY, CDR2 SMNVEV (reference sequence). V lost 2 bases and J lost 5, with 17 bases in between. The CDR3 sequence: CASSLIPGVWVDTQYF. The CDR3 nucleotides are TGTGCCAGCAGTTTAATTCCAGGGGTTTGGGTAGATACGCAGTATTTT.

This clone showed up just once. This chain links TRBV12-5 with TRBJ1-1; D is perhaps TRBD1 (5 bases). V lost 6 bases and J lost 11, with 19 bases in between. This CDR3 comprises 13 residues. The germline V gene has CDR1 LGHNT and CDR2 FRNRAP. The CDR3 spells CASGTNPTYRAFF. CDR3 sequence (DNA): TGTGCTAGTGGCACCAACCCAACTTACAGGGCTTTCTTT.

The J gene is TRBJ2-1, the V gene TRBV5-1, with D perhaps matching TRBD2 (6 bases). The V gene lost 4 bases and the J gene lost 7 bases, with 9 bases spanning the gap. This CDR3 region has 12 residues. In germline, CDR1 is SGHRS, CDR2 YFSETQ. CDR3 amino acids: CASSATRNEQFF. The CDR3 DNA reads TGCGCCAGCAGCGCGACTAGGAATGAGCAGTTCTTC.

The chain uses TRBV5-6 and TRBJ1-1; D unresolved. CDR1 is SGHDT, CDR2 YYEEEE, per germline. This CDR3 region has 14 residues. V lost 4 bases to trimming and J lost 1 base, with 11 bases between them. The CDR3 spells CASSVDFGNTEAFF. Here the CDR3 DNA reads TGTGCCAGCAGCGTGGACTTCGGGAACACTGAAGCTTTCTTT. Variable domain in full (rest from reference TRBV5-6 and TRBJ1-1): DAGVTQSPTHLIKTRGQQVTLRCSPKSGHDTVSWYQQALGQGPQFIFQYYEEEERQRGNFPDRFSGHQFPNYSSELNVNALLLGDSALYLCASSVDFGNTEAFFGQGTRLTVV.

V is TRBV19 and J is TRBJ1-5; tentatively, D is TRBD1 (6 bases). Germline V CDR1 and CDR2: LNHDA, SQIVND (reference sequence). The CDR3 sequence is 17 residues long. The V gene lost 3 bases and the J gene lost 0 bases, with 15 bases spanning the gap. CDR3 residues: CASSMRDTVYSNQPQHF. CDR3 coding DNA: TGTGCCAGTAGTATGAGGGACACGGTTTATAGCAATCAGCCCCAGCATTTT.

The chain uses TRBV15 and TRBJ2-1, with D tentatively TRBD2 (5 bases). Germline assignment: CDR1 LNHNV and CDR2 YYDKDF (reference sequence). CDR3 size: 16 residues. Trimming stripped 3 bases from V and 5 bases from J, with 17 bases between. CDR3 in DNA: TGTGCCACCAGCAGCCTGGGTGGGAGTGGTGACAATGAGCAGTTCTTC. It translates to CATSSLGGSGDNEQFF.

The chain links TRBV28 to TRBJ1-2; 9 nucleotides align to TRBD1. V trimming: 8 bases; J trimming: 5 bases; junction bases outside the gene matches: 3. The germline gives CDR1 MDHEN, CDR2 SYDVKM. The CDR3 contains 12 residues. CDR3 sequence reads: CASWDRVYGYTF. CDR3 DNA sequence: TGTGCCAGCTGGGACAGGGTTTATGGCTACACCTTC.

J is TRBJ2-2 and V is TRBV19, with a possible D match to TRBD2 (6 bases). Germline values: CDR1 LNHDA, CDR2 SQIVND (reference sequence). The CDR3 is 14 amino acids. V dropped 3 bases and J dropped 4 bases, with 9 bases sitting between them. CDR3 coding DNA: TGTGCCAGTAGTATCGGAGGGAGCACCGGGGAGCTGTTTTTT. This translates into CASSIGGSTGELFF.

The gene calls are TRBV19 and TRBJ2-7; 8 positions match TRBD1. The CDR3 has 15 amino acids. Germline assignment: CDR1 LNHDA and CDR2 SQIVND (reference sequence). After removal of 1 base from V and 0 bases from J, the junction contained 2 bases not matched to a gene. The CDR3 DNA is TGTGCCAGTAGTATAGGGACAGGGTACTCCTACGAGCAGTACTTC. This encodes CASSIGTGYSYEQYF.

The V and J genes are TRBV5-6 and TRBJ2-1, with TRBD2 matching 12 bases. This CDR3 is 15 amino acids long. Unmatched junction bases numbered 1, after V lost 2 bases and J lost 4 bases. The germline CDR1 and CDR2 sequences are SGHDT and YYEEEE. CDR3 amino acids: CASSFGLAGYNEQFF. The CDR3 DNA is TGTGCCAGCAGCTTCGGACTAGCGGGGTACAATGAGCAGTTCTTC.

A remark on this clone: Sequence at one end of the junction differs from germline and may be a read error. The rearrangement joins TRBV2 to TRBJ1-4; the match to TRBD1 covers 8 bases. This CDR3 is built from 10 residues. Per the germline V gene, CDR1 is SNHLY and CDR2 is FYNNEI. CDR3 protein: CASGTGGPFF. As DNA, the CDR3 is TGTGCCAGCGGAACAGGGGGACCTTTTTTC.

The V call is TRBV27, the J call TRBJ1-1; 7 nucleotides align to TRBD1. The CDR3 length is 14 residues. Losses at the gene ends were 5 bases for V and 1 base for J; bases not matched to a gene: 4. Germline CDR1 reads MNHEY; CDR2 reads SMNVEV (reference sequence). This chain's CDR3 is CASSPQGRNTEAFF. The CDR3 DNA follows: TGTGCCAGCAGTCCACAGGGGCGGAACACTGAAGCTTTCTTT.

This clone was seen once. The chain joins TRBV7-6 to TRBJ2-1; no clear D. Trimming took off 8 bases at V and 0 bases at J, with 8 bases between the two ends. CDR1 and CDR2 (germline): SGHVS, FNYEAQ. The CDR3 consists of 13 residues. This CDR3 reads CASAPGSYNEQFF. CDR3 nucleotide sequence: TGTGCCAGCGCCCCAGGCTCCTACAATGAGCAGTTCTTC.

CDR3 in DNA: TGTGCCAGTAGTGATTCAGAGCGGGGGCGAGATGAGCAGTTCTTC. It translates to CASSDSERGRDEQFF. The chain has TRBV19 and TRBJ2-1; 8 bases map to TRBD2. Germline V gene lookup returns CDR1 LNHDA and CDR2 SQIVND (reference sequence). The V and J ends lost 5 bases and 8 bases, in that order; junction bases with no gene match: 11. The CDR3 totals 15 residues.

The V call is TRBV7-9, the J call TRBJ2-7, with 9 bases matching TRBD1. Germline loops: CDR1 SEHNR, CDR2 FQNEAQ (reference sequence). After removal of 5 bases from V and 1 base from J, the junction contained 6 bases not matched to a gene. This CDR3 is 15 amino acids long. CDR3 in DNA: TGTGCCAGCAGCCTGCTGACAGGGGGTTCCTACGAGCAGTACTTC. Protein: CASSLLTGGSYEQYF.

This chain joins TRBV2 and TRBJ2-7, with D perhaps matching TRBD2 (7 bases). The ends were cut back, 7 bases at V and 1 base at J, with 14 bases in the middle. Germline V gene sequence: CDR1 SNHLY, CDR2 FYNNEI. The CDR3 spans 14 residues. CDR3 sequence (DNA): TGTGCCAGCACCCAGGGGAGGGTTTCCTACGAGCAGTACTTC. Its translation: CASTQGRVSYEQYF.

This sequence joins TRBV2 and TRBJ1-2; 10 bases align to TRBD1. V lost 8 bases and J lost 6; bases outside the gene matches: 9. Germline assignment: CDR1 SNHLY and CDR2 FYNNEI. This CDR3 is 14 amino acids long. The CDR3: CASGDRGHSDGYTF. The CDR3 DNA reads TGTGCCAGCGGAGACAGGGGGCATTCGGATGGCTACACCTTC. The complete variable domain, with remaining parts taken from reference TRBV2 and TRBJ1-2, reads EPEVTQTPSHQVTQMGQEVILRCVPISNHLYFYWYRQILGQKVEFLVSFYNNEISEKSEIFDDQFSVERPDGSNFTLKIRSTKLEDSAMYFCASGDRGHSDGYTFGSGTRLTVV.

This clone was seen just once. The chain carries TRBV5-1 and TRBJ2-1; 10 nucleotides align to TRBD2. Trimming removed 2 bases from V and 7 bases from J; junction bases left unmatched: 9. This CDR3 contains 16 residues. In germline, CDR1 is SGHRS, CDR2 YFSETQ. The CDR3 sequence: CASSLTSGTVGNEQFF. In DNA form, the CDR3 reads TGCGCCAGCAGCTTAACTAGCGGGACGGTGGGTAATGAGCAGTTCTTC.

V and J are TRBV7-8 and TRBJ2-2, with D maybe TRBD1 (6 bases). This CDR3 contains 16 residues. The V end lost 5 bases, the J end lost 6 bases, and 19 bases lay between the germline ends. The germline V gene has CDR1 SGHVS and CDR2 FQNEAQ. The CDR3 reads CASSPAGVGVSGELFF. DNA for the CDR3: TGTGCCAGCAGCCCCGCAGGGGTCGGAGTTTCCGGGGAGCTGTTTTTT.

This chain links TRBV9 with TRBJ2-1; 9 bases line up with TRBD2. The V segment lost 2 bases and the J segment 4 bases; nucleotides outside the gene matches: 1. The CDR3 is 14 residues long. CDR1 is SGDLS, CDR2 YYNGEE, per germline. CDR3 amino acids: CASSVSGSYNEQFF. CDR3 nucleotides: TGTGCCAGCAGCGTTAGCGGGAGTTACAATGAGCAGTTCTTC. Full variable domain (remainder filled in from reference TRBV9 and TRBJ2-1): DSGVTQTPKHLITATGQRVTLRCSPRSGDLSVYWYQQSLDQGLQFLIQYYNGEERAKGNILERFSAQQFPDLHSELNLSSLELGDSALYFCASSVSGSYNEQFFGPGTRLTVL.

This clone turned up a few times. The rearrangement links TRBV11-3 to TRBJ2-1; 9 bases match TRBD2. Germline V lookup: CDR1 SGHNT, CDR2 YENEEA. The length of the CDR3 is 15 residues. V trimming: 3 bases; J trimming: 4 bases; junction bases outside the gene matches: 4. CDR3 nucleotides: TGTGCCAGCAGCTTCGGGCTAGCGGGGTACAATGAGCAGTTCTTC. As protein: CASSFGLAGYNEQFF.

The chain links TRBV5-8 to TRBJ2-7, with D possibly TRBD2 on 5 matching bases. Trimming removed 3 bases at V and 3 bases at J, with 22 bases between. CDR3 length equals 17 residues. Germline CDR1 and CDR2: SGHTS and YDEGEE. CDR3 residues: CASSSRAKTLRVYEQYF. The CDR3 DNA sequence: TGTGCCAGCAGCTCCCGGGCCAAGACATTGAGGGTCTACGAGCAGTACTTC.

The rearrangement joins TRBV7-2 to TRBJ1-5; 8 positions agree with TRBD1. The ends lost 5 bases at V and 6 bases at J; junction bases unmatched: 6. The CDR3 contains 14 residues. The V gene's germline CDR1 is SGHTA and CDR2 FQGNSA. The DNA of the CDR3 is TGTGCCAGCAGCCCAGGGGGCTCGAGTCAGCCCCAGCATTTT. Encoded protein: CASSPGGSSQPQHF.

CDR3 in DNA: TGCGCCAGCAGCCTGGGACAGGGGGCTTGGGGTGAGCAGTTCTTC. Translated, it gives CASSLGQGAWGEQFF. The chain has TRBV5-1 and TRBJ2-1, with 12 bases fitting TRBD1. CDR3 length: 15 residues. V lost 4 bases to trimming and J lost 9 bases; unmatched junction nucleotides: 8. The germline V gene encodes CDR1 SGHRS and CDR2 YFSETQ.

The rearrangement joins TRBV4-1 to TRBJ2-1; D is perhaps TRBD2 (7 bases). CDR1 is MGHRA and CDR2 is YSYEKL in the germline V gene. Deletions cut 0 bases from V and 3 bases from J, with 12 bases between. The CDR3 totals 16 residues. CDR3 nucleotides: TGCGCCAGCAGCCAAGATCGGGGGGCCAACTACAATGAGCAGTTCTTC. Amino acid sequence: CASSQDRGANYNEQFF.